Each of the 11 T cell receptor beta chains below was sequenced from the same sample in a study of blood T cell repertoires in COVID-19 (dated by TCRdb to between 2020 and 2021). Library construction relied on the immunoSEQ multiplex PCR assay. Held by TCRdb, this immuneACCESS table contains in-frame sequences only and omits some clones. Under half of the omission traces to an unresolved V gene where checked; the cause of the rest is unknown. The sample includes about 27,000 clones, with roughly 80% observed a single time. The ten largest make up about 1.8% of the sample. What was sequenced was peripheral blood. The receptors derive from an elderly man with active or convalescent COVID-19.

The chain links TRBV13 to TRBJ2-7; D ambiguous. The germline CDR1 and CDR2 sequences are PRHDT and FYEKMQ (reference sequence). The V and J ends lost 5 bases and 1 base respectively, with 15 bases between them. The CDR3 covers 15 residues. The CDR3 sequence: CASSHAGRRSYEQYF. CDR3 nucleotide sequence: TGTGCCAGCAGCCACGCAGGTCGAAGGTCCTACGAGCAGTACTTC.

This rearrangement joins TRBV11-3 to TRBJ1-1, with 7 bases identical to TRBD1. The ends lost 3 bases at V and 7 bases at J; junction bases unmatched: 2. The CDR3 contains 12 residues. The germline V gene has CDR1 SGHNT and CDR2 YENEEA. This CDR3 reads CASSLGDSEAFF. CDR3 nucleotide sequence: TGTGCCAGCAGCTTGGGGGACAGTGAAGCTTTCTTT.

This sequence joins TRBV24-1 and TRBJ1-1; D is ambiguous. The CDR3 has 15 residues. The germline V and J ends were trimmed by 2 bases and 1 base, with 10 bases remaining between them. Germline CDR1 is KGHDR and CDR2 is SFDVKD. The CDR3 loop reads CATSDSRTANTEAFF. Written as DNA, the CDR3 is TGTGCCACCAGTGATTCCAGGACTGCGAACACTGAAGCTTTCTTT.

This chain's CDR3 is CASSSGTDTQYF. CDR3 nucleotide sequence: TGTGCCAGCAGCTCCGGCACAGATACGCAGTATTTT. V usage is TRBV5-4 and J usage is TRBJ2-3; no clear D gene. The germline V and J ends were trimmed by 3 bases and 1 base, with 3 bases remaining between them. The CDR3 has 12 residues. CDR1 SGHNT and CDR2 YYREEE come from the germline V gene (reference sequence). The variable domain in full, completed from reference TRBV5-4 and TRBJ2-3, reads ETGVTQSPTHLIKTRGQQVTLRCSSQSGHNTVSWYQQALGQGPQFIFQYYREEENGRGNFPPRFSGLQFPNYSSELNVNALELDDSALYLCASSSGTDTQYFGPGTRLTVL.

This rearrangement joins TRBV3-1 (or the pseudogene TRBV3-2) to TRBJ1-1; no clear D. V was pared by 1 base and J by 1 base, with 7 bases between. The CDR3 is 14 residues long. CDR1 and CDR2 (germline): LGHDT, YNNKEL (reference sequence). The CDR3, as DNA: TGTGCCAGCAGCCAAGTCAGTGCGAACACTGAAGCTTTCTTT. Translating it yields CASSQVSANTEAFF.

CDR3 DNA: TGCGCCAGCAGCCGTCATTCAGGGCAGGGGAACACTGAAGCTTTCTTT. Amino acid sequence: CASSRHSGQGNTEAFF. The genes are TRBV4-1 and TRBJ1-1; perhaps TRBD1 as D (5 bases). The CDR3 loop spans 16 amino acids. Looked up from germline, CDR1 is MGHRA and CDR2 is YSYEKL. V lost 4 bases and J lost 1, with 16 bases in between.

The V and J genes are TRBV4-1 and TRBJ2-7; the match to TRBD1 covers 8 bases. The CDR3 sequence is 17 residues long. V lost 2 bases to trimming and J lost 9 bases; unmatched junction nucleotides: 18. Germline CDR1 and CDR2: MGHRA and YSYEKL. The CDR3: CASSQSLPGQATLGQYF. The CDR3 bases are TGCGCCAGCAGCCAATCTCTCCCGGGACAGGCGACCTTGGGGCAGTACTTC.

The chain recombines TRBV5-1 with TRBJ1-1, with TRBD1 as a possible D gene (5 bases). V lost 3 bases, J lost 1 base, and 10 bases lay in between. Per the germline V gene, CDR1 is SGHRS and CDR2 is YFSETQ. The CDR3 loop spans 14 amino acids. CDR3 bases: TGCGCCAGCAGCTCTGCCCAGGGGAACACTGAAGCTTTCTTT. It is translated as CASSSAQGNTEAFF. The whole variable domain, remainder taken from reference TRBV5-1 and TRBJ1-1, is KAGVTQTPRYLIKTRGQQVTLSCSPISGHRSVSWYQQTPGQGLQFLFEYFSETQRNKGNFPGRFSGRQFSNSRSEMNVSTLELGDSALYLCASSSAQGNTEAFFGQGTRLTVV.

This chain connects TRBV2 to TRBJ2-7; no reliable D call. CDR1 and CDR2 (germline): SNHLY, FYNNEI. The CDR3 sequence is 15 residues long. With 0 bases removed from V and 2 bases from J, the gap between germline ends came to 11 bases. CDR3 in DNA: TGTGCCAGCAGTGAAGCGCCGGCAGCGACCTACGAGCAGTACTTC. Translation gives CASSEAPAATYEQYF.

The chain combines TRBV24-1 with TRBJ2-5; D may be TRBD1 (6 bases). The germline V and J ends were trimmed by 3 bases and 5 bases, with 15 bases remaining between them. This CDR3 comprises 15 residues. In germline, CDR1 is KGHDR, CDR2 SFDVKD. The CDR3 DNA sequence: TGTGCCACCAGTGATCCATCACAGGGTTGGGAGACCCAGTACTTC. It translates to CATSDPSQGWETQYF.

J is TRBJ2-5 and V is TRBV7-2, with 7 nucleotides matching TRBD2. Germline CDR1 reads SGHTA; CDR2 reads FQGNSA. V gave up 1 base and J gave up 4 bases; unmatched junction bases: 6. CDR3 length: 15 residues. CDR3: CASSLVRGEIETQYF. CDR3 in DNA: TGTGCCAGCAGCTTAGTCCGGGGGGAGATAGAGACCCAGTACTTC.